This entry is about one T cell receptor beta chain. This entry comes from a study of blood T cell repertoires in COVID-19. V dropped 5 bases and J dropped 6 bases, with 14 bases sitting between them. The CDR3 sequence is 14 residues long. The germline gives CDR1 MNHEY, CDR2 SMNVEV (reference sequence). In the original workflow: Counts of nucleated cells, estimated from reference gene primer amplification, were obtained. Assay: immunoSEQ multiplex PCR; the TCRdb copy retains only in-frame clones and omits some. From that table come the V and J calls and clone size; the DNA was used to work out D and trimming. The repertoire consists of around 75,000 clones, with 70% to 90% occurring once and the leading ten covering 3.5% to 5%.

The sequence came from a man aged 70 or older with active COVID-19. This chain uses TRBV27 with TRBJ1-5; no clear D. Sequencing was performed on peripheral blood. The CDR3 here is CASSPLGVAQPQHF. The CDR3, as DNA: TGTGCCAGCAGTCCGCTCGGGGTCGCTCAGCCCCAGCATTTT.